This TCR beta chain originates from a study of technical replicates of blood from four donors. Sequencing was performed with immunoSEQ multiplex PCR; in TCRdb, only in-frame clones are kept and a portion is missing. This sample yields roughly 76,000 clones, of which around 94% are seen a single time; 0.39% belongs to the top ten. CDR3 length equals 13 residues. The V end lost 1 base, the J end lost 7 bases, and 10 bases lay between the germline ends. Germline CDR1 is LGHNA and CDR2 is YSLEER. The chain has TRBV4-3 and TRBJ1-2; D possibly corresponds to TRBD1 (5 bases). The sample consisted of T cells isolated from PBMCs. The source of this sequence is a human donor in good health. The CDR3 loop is CASSQVSGGGYTF. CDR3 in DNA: TGCGCCAGCAGCCAAGTGTCGGGGGGTGGCTACACCTTC.